This entry lists 29 T cell receptor beta chains sequenced from one sample in a study of blood T cell repertoires in COVID-19. Some clones are missing from TCRdb's copy, which holds only in-frame ones; the method was immunoSEQ multiplex PCR. The table records 360,000 or so clones, more than 70% of them present only once. The sequenced sample consisted of PBMCs or T cells enriched from blood (not recorded which). Receptors were obtained from a woman aged 30 to 39 who had been exposed to COVID-19.

The chain employs TRBV28 and TRBJ2-3; D gene uncertain. Germline V gives CDR1 MDHEN, CDR2 SYDVKM. The CDR3 is made up of 13 amino acids. Trimming removed 6 bases from V and 5 bases from J, with 12 bases in between. CDR3 amino acids: CASSPNPRDTQYF. In DNA, the CDR3 is TGTGCCAGCAGCCCAAACCCCAGAGATACGCAGTATTTT.

The chain carries TRBV7-3 and TRBJ2-3; D call uncertain. The V gene lost 2 bases and the J gene lost 5 bases, with 14 bases spanning the gap. Germline loops: CDR1 SGHTA, CDR2 FQGTGA. This CDR3 is built from 15 residues. CDR3 protein: CASSLAGGVLDTQYF. The CDR3 DNA sequence: TGTGCCAGCAGCTTAGCCGGTGGTGTCCTAGATACGCAGTATTTT.

J is TRBJ1-2 and V is TRBV5-5; unclear D gene. The germline V and J ends were trimmed by 1 base and 4 bases, with 17 bases remaining between them. Germline loops: CDR1 SGHKS, CDR2 YYEKEE (reference sequence). The CDR3 consists of 16 residues. The CDR3 sequence is CASSLQFQLTSYGYTF. The CDR3 coding sequence is TGTGCCAGCAGCTTGCAGTTCCAGTTGACATCCTATGGCTACACCTTC. The variable domain in full, with the rest retrieved from reference TRBV5-5 and TRBJ1-2, is DAGVTQSPTHLIKTRGQQVTLRCSPISGHKSVSWYQQVLGQGPQFIFQYYEKEERGRGNFPDRFSARQFPNYSSELNVNALLLGDSALYLCASSLQFQLTSYGYTFGSGTRLTVV.

This chain uses TRBV4-1 with TRBJ2-7, with D uncertain. The CDR3 spans 13 residues. V lost 3 bases to trimming and J lost 3 bases, with 9 bases between them. Germline CDR1 is MGHRA and CDR2 is YSYEKL. In DNA form, the CDR3 reads TGCGCCAGCAGCCAGCTAGATTTCTACGAGCAGTACTTC. It specifies CASSQLDFYEQYF.

The rearrangement uses TRBV10-3 and TRBJ2-7; 11 bases are a match to TRBD2. The CDR3 runs 17 residues. CDR1 is ENHRY, CDR2 SYGVKD, per germline. The V gene end was trimmed by 2 bases and the J gene end by 4 bases; junction bases not matched to a gene: 10. The CDR3 reads CAISEVVLAGAMYEQYF. As DNA, the CDR3 is TGTGCCATCAGTGAGGTGGTACTAGCGGGAGCGATGTACGAGCAGTACTTC.

V usage is TRBV9 and J usage is TRBJ2-5, with D tentatively TRBD2 (6 bases). Germline V gene data show CDR1 as SGDLS and CDR2 as YYNGEE. V lost 0 bases, J lost 2 bases, and 17 bases lay in between. This CDR3 comprises 17 residues. CDR3 sequence reads: CASSVGPLGSGQETQYF. The CDR3 DNA is TGTGCCAGCAGCGTAGGCCCCCTCGGGAGTGGGCAAGAGACCCAGTACTTC.

The chain has TRBV15 and TRBJ1-5; D unresolved. Trimming stripped 8 bases from V and 9 bases from J, with 17 bases between. CDR1 is LNHNV and CDR2 is YYDKDF in the germline V gene (reference sequence). CDR3 size: 13 residues. In DNA, the CDR3 is TGTGCCACCGGGCCCGGTCCCGCCCGGCCCCAGCATTTT. Its translation: CATGPGPARPQHF.

This clone was seen only a few times. This sequence joins TRBV11-2 and TRBJ2-1; D may be TRBD1 (6 bases). The CDR3 contains 11 residues. The V end was cut by 3 bases, the J end by 9 bases, with 6 bases between. The germline V gene has CDR1 SGHAT and CDR2 FQNNGV. As DNA, the CDR3 is TGTGCCAGCAGCTTGGGGGCTGAGCAGTTCTTC. It yields the protein CASSLGAEQFF.

This rearrangement joins TRBV7-7 to TRBJ2-7, with D tentatively TRBD2 (6 bases). The CDR3 runs 15 residues. Trimming removed 5 bases from V and 1 base from J, with 15 bases in between. From germline, CDR1 is SSHAT and CDR2 FNYEAQ (reference sequence). The CDR3 DNA follows: TGTGCCAGCAGCGTGGGGTTTGGAGGGTCCTACGAGCAGTACTTC. This gives the protein CASSVGFGGSYEQYF. The full variable domain, in which reference TRBV7-7 and TRBJ2-7 provide the parts outside the CDR3, is GAGVSQSPRYKVTKRGQDVTLRCDPISSHATLYWYQQALGQGPEFLTYFNYEAQPDKSGLPSDRFSAERPEGSISTLTIQRTEQRDSAMYRCASSVGFGGSYEQYFGPGTRLTVT.

In its sample, this clone was seen a few times. The V and J genes are TRBV5-1 and TRBJ1-5, with unresolved D. This CDR3 spans 13 amino acids. V dropped 0 bases and J dropped 4 bases, with 5 bases sitting between them. CDR1 and CDR2 (germline): SGHRS, YFSETQ. The CDR3 here is CASSLAENQPQHF. Written as DNA, the CDR3 is TGCGCCAGCAGCTTGGCTGAGAATCAGCCCCAGCATTTT.

This chain links TRBV11-1 with TRBJ2-5; TRBD2 is a possible D gene (5 bases). Trimming left V 1 base short and J 0 bases short, with 9 bases between. Germline V lookup: CDR1 SGHAT, CDR2 FQDESV (reference sequence). There are 15 residues in the CDR3. This CDR3 is CASSLVAGHQETQYF. The CDR3 coding sequence is TGTGCCAGCAGCTTAGTCGCGGGCCACCAAGAGACCCAGTACTTC.

V is TRBV28 and J is TRBJ2-7, with TRBD2 as a possible D gene (6 bases). The germline gives CDR1 MDHEN, CDR2 SYDVKM. V gave up 8 bases and J gave up 3 bases, with 17 bases separating them. The CDR3 extends over 14 amino acids. The CDR3 protein is CASHAPAEGYEQYF. CDR3 DNA: TGTGCCAGCCACGCACCGGCGGAGGGCTACGAGCAGTACTTC.

V gene TRBV7-9 combines with J gene TRBJ1-2; 11 bases fit TRBD1. The CDR3 has 18 amino acids. The V gene's germline CDR1 is SEHNR and CDR2 FQNEAQ (reference sequence). V gave up 5 bases and J gave up 3 bases; unmatched junction bases: 14. CDR3 loop: CASSPRAGQGVGDYGYTF. The CDR3 DNA reads TGTGCCAGCAGCCCGAGGGCGGGACAGGGGGTCGGAGACTATGGCTACACCTTC. Full variable domain (outside the CDR3, taken from reference TRBV7-9 and TRBJ1-2): DTGVSQNPRHKITKRGQNVTFRCDPISEHNRLYWYRQTLGQGPEFLTYFQNEAQLEKSRLLSDRFSAERPKGSFSTLEIQRTEQGDSAMYLCASSPRAGQGVGDYGYTFGSGTRLTVV.

This chain's CDR3 is CASSLVHGGWDEQYF. The DNA for the CDR3 is TGTGCCAGCAGCTTAGTACACGGAGGCTGGGACGAGCAGTACTTC. The rearrangement links TRBV7-2 to TRBJ2-7; possible D gene TRBD2, 5 bases. The CDR3 has 15 residues. The germline V gene has CDR1 SGHTA and CDR2 FQGNSA. V lost 1 base, J lost 5 bases, and 15 bases lay in between.

The rearrangement joins TRBV6-5 to TRBJ1-5; 8 positions agree with TRBD1. Germline V gene sequence: CDR1 MNHEY, CDR2 SVGAGI. The CDR3 spans 15 residues. V dropped 6 bases and J dropped 4; count of bases not matched to a gene: 8. The CDR3: CASSGQGAGNQPQHF. CDR3 bases: TGTGCCAGCAGCGGGCAGGGGGCAGGAAATCAGCCCCAGCATTTT.

The chain combines TRBV15 with TRBJ2-1, with D maybe TRBD1 (6 bases). Deletions cut 10 bases from V and 2 bases from J, with 18 bases between. CDR3 length: 15 amino acids. Germline assignment: CDR1 LNHNV and CDR2 YYDKDF (reference sequence). CDR3 nucleotides: TGTGCCATCCGACCAGGGGCCGAAACCTACAATGAGCAGTTCTTC. Translation: CAIRPGAETYNEQFF.

The V call is TRBV13, the J call TRBJ2-5; TRBD2 is a possible D gene (5 bases). V dropped 1 base and J dropped 2 bases, with 8 bases sitting between them. The CDR3 loop spans 14 amino acids. Germline lookup yields CDR1 PRHDT and CDR2 FYEKMQ (reference sequence). This CDR3 reads CASSLVAKQETQYF. The CDR3 DNA reads TGTGCCAGCAGCTTAGTAGCGAAACAAGAGACCCAGTACTTC.

The rearrangement joins TRBV7-2 to TRBJ1-3; perhaps TRBD1 as D (5 bases). This CDR3 contains 16 residues. Germline V gene lookup returns CDR1 SGHTA and CDR2 FQGNSA. Trimming removed 2 bases at V and 0 bases at J, with 11 bases between. CDR3 amino acids: CASSLIAGGSGNTIYF. The CDR3 nucleotides are TGTGCCAGCAGCTTAATCGCGGGGGGCTCTGGAAACACCATATATTTT.

The chain recombines TRBV7-3 with TRBJ2-3; possible D gene TRBD2, 6 bases. Per germline, CDR1 SGHTA and CDR2 FQGTGA. V was shortened by 5 bases and J by 0 bases, with 15 bases between the two germline ends. The CDR3 is 16 amino acids. The CDR3 protein is CASSPRPSASTDTQYF. In nucleotides, the CDR3 is TGTGCCAGCAGCCCACGCCCTAGCGCGAGCACAGATACGCAGTATTTT.

The rearrangement links TRBV30 to TRBJ1-1; D gene unclear. The CDR3 spans 13 residues. The V end was cut by 0 bases, the J end by 1 base, with 6 bases between. Germline V gene lookup returns CDR1 GTSNPN and CDR2 SVGIG (reference sequence). Written as DNA, the CDR3 is TGTGCCTGGAGTGTTGCGGGGAACACTGAAGCTTTCTTT. Its translation is CAWSVAGNTEAFF.

The table lists this clone with a few counts. This rearrangement joins TRBV5-6 to TRBJ1-2; 8 nucleotides line up with TRBD1. J was trimmed by 3 bases and V by 2 bases; bases with no gene match: 3. CDR3 length equals 14 residues. Germline CDR1 reads SGHDT; CDR2 reads YYEEEE. Here the CDR3 DNA reads TGTGCCAGCAGCTTACAGGGGGTGGACTATGGCTACACCTTC. This encodes CASSLQGVDYGYTF.

The V gene is TRBV3-1 (or the pseudogene TRBV3-2), the J gene TRBJ2-5, with D unclear. Trimming took off 1 base at V and 5 bases at J, with 5 bases between the two ends. The germline CDR1 and CDR2 sequences are LGHDT and YNNKEL (reference sequence). The CDR3 length is 12 residues. Here the CDR3 reads CASSQVFETQYF. The CDR3 DNA sequence: TGTGCCAGCAGCCAAGTCTTCGAGACCCAGTACTTC.

V usage is TRBV27 and J usage is TRBJ2-1; 9 nucleotides agree with TRBD1. J lost 2 bases, V lost 7 bases, and 6 bases had no gene match. CDR3 length: 15 amino acids. The germline V gene encodes CDR1 MNHEY and CDR2 SMNVEV (reference sequence). CDR3 protein: CASTEDRGPYNEQFF. CDR3 sequence (DNA): TGTGCCAGCACCGAGGACAGGGGCCCCTACAATGAGCAGTTCTTC.

The chain uses TRBV5-8 and TRBJ1-1; D uncertain. The germline V gene encodes CDR1 SGHTS and CDR2 YDEGEE. Trimming shortened V by 4 bases and J by 0 bases, and 13 bases separated the two germline ends. The CDR3 extends over 15 amino acids. CDR3 coding DNA: TGTGCCAGCAGCCGTTACCAGGTGTTGAACACTGAAGCTTTCTTT. Residues: CASSRYQVLNTEAFF.

The chain carries TRBV28 and TRBJ1-3; no clear D. The V end was cut by 6 bases, the J end by 4 bases, with 16 bases between. The CDR3 contains 15 residues. From germline, CDR1 is MDHEN and CDR2 SYDVKM. CDR3 region: CASSPREGLGNTIYF. The CDR3 nucleotides read TGTGCCAGCAGCCCGCGGGAAGGTTTAGGAAACACCATATATTTT.

V is TRBV21-1 and J is TRBJ2-7; the D call in the table, TRBD1, was not verified against the DNA. TRBV21-1 is a listed pseudogene. The CDR3 spans 17 residues. CDR3 bases: TGTGCCAGCAGCAGGAACTTTAAGACAGGGCCCTCCTACGAGCAGTACTTC. Amino acids: CASSRNFKTGPSYEQYF.

This rearrangement joins TRBV12-3 or TRBV12-4 to TRBJ2-2; the D is unclear. This CDR3 comprises 12 residues. Between the trimmed V and J ends, which lost 5 bases and 4 bases, there was a span of 5 bases. The CDR3 loop reads CASSPGTGELFF. The CDR3 DNA is TGTGCCAGCAGTCCGGGCACCGGGGAGCTGTTTTTT.

This clone was seen a single time. J is TRBJ2-6 and V is TRBV2, with TRBD1 matching over 8 bases. The germline gives CDR1 SNHLY, CDR2 FYNNEI. This CDR3 comprises 15 residues. The V gene end was trimmed by 6 bases and the J gene end by 2 bases; junction bases not matched to a gene: 3. CDR3 nucleotides: TGTGCCAGCAGCGGACAGGGCGCTGGGGCCAACGTCCTGACTTTC. Protein sequence: CASSGQGAGANVLTF.

This clone was picked up one time. Other DNA variants within this sample encode the same CDR3. The chain uses TRBV28 and TRBJ1-2; 7 nucleotides align to TRBD1. The CDR3 contains 12 residues. Trimming removed 3 bases from V and 7 bases from J; junction bases left unmatched: 2. Per germline, CDR1 MDHEN and CDR2 SYDVKM. This CDR3 is CASSFTGVGYTF. The CDR3 nucleotides are TGTGCCAGCAGTTTCACAGGGGTTGGCTACACCTTC.